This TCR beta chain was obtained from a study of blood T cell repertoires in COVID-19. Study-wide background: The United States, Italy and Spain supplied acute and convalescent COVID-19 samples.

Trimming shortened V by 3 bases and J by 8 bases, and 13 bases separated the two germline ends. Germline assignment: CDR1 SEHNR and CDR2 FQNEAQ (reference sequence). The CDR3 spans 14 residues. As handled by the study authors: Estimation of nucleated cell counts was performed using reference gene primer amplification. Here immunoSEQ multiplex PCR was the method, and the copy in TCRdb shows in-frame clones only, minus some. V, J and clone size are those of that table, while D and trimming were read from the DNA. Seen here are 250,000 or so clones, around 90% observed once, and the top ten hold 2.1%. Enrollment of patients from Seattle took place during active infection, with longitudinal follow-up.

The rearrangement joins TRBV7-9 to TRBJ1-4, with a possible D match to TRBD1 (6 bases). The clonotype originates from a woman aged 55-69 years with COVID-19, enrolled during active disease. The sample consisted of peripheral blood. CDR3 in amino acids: CASSLRGGFEKLFF. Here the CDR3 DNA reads TGTGCCAGCAGCTTGAGGGGGGGCTTCGAAAAACTGTTTTTT. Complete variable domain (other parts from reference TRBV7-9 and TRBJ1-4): DTGVSQNPRHKITKRGQNVTFRCDPISEHNRLYWYRQTLGQGPEFLTYFQNEAQLEKSRLLSDRFSAERPKGSFSTLEIQRTEQGDSAMYLCASSLRGGFEKLFFGSGTQLSVL.